This T cell receptor (beta chain) emerged from a study of blood T cell repertoires in COVID-19. At the level of the study: The United States, Italy and Spain supplied acute and convalescent COVID-19 samples. The cDNA or gDNA used as material had been derived from T cells, B-cell-depleted T cells, or PBMCs.

In its sample, this clone was seen once. This sample includes further DNA sequences coding for the same CDR3. The CDR3 extends over 15 amino acids. V lost 5 bases and J lost 1, with 12 bases in between. The germline V gene encodes CDR1 SGHTA and CDR2 FQGNSA. Original handling: From reference gene primer amplification, estimates of nucleated cell counts were derived. The table came from immunoSEQ multiplex PCR; TCRdb's copy has only in-frame clones and leaves some out. The V and J calls and clone size were taken over from that table, and D and trimming were inferred from the DNA. Of 110,000 or so clones detected, approximately 88% appear once; the ten largest clones hold approximately 2.5%.

The gene calls are TRBV7-2 and TRBJ1-5; no reliable D call. The sequence came from a human donor in a cohort sampled during active COVID-19. The specimen was peripheral blood. In nucleotides, the CDR3 is TGTGCCAGCAGCCCCCTTAGAGGAAGCAATCAGCCCCAGCATTTT. It translates to CASSPLRGSNQPQHF. The full variable domain, with the rest looked up from reference TRBV7-2 and TRBJ1-5, is GAGVSQSPSNKVTEKGKDVELRCDPISGHTALYWYRQSLGQGLEFLIYFQGNSAPDKSGLPSDRFSAERTGGSVSTLTIQRTQQEDSAVYLCASSPLRGSNQPQHFGDGTRLSIL.